This passage covers 18 T cell receptor beta chains from one sample sequenced in a study of T cell responses to AZD1222 COVID-19 vaccine. Assay: immunoSEQ multiplex PCR; the TCRdb copy retains only in-frame clones and omits some. The sample shows over 130,000 clones, about nine tenths of them seen only once. The sequenced sample was peripheral blood, obtained on day 0 of AZD1222 vaccination. These receptors came from an adult in good health.

The CDR3 DNA reads TGTGCCAGCAGCTGGCACGAAACAGGGGAATCAGCCAAAAACATTCAGTACTTC. Its translation is CASSWHETGESAKNIQYF. V usage is TRBV7-8 and J usage is TRBJ2-4; 7 nucleotides line up with TRBD1. Trimming took 4 bases from V and 0 from J; bases not matched to a gene: 12. The CDR3 has 18 residues. Germline V gene sequence: CDR1 SGHVS, CDR2 FQNEAQ.

This chain uses TRBV4-1 with TRBJ1-2; no reliable D call. CDR3 size: 14 residues. Germline-derived CDR1 and CDR2 are MGHRA and YSYEKL. V was shortened by 0 bases and J by 2 bases, with 7 bases between the two germline ends. In DNA, the CDR3 is TGCGCCAGCAGCCAAGATCCAGGAAACTATGGCTACACCTTC. Amino acid sequence: CASSQDPGNYGYTF.

The gene calls are TRBV7-9 and TRBJ1-1; D not certain. The ends were cut back, 2 bases at V and 0 bases at J, with 7 bases in the middle. Germline V gene data show CDR1 as SEHNR and CDR2 as FQNEAQ (reference sequence). The CDR3 has 14 amino acids. The CDR3 loop reads CASSLPVMNTEAFF. The CDR3 nucleotides read TGTGCCAGCAGCTTACCAGTAATGAACACTGAAGCTTTCTTT. Combining the CDR3 with reference TRBV7-9 and TRBJ1-1 gives the whole variable domain DTGVSQNPRHKITKRGQNVTFRCDPISEHNRLYWYRQTLGQGPEFLTYFQNEAQLEKSRLLSDRFSAERPKGSFSTLEIQRTEQGDSAMYLCASSLPVMNTEAFFGQGTRLTVV.

The rearrangement uses TRBV6-1 and TRBJ2-7, with unresolved D. Trimming shortened V by 1 base and J by 7 bases, and 20 bases separated the two germline ends. Per germline, CDR1 MNHNS and CDR2 SASEGT. The CDR3 is 16 residues long. The CDR3: CASSEDVASPIEEQYF. The CDR3, as DNA: TGTGCCAGCAGTGAAGATGTGGCAAGCCCTATAGAGGAGCAGTACTTC.

The chain combines TRBV29-1 with TRBJ2-3; D might be TRBD2 (5 bases). Trimming pared 6 bases from V and 5 bases from J, leaving 21 bases between. Per germline, CDR1 SQVTM and CDR2 ANQGSEA. This CDR3 region has 15 residues. CDR3 loop: CSVVPGLGRIDTQYF. The CDR3 DNA reads as TGCAGCGTGGTCCCTGGACTCGGAAGAATAGATACGCAGTATTTT.

This sequence joins TRBV27 and TRBJ1-1; D is possibly TRBD1 (5 bases). The CDR3 runs 13 residues. CDR1 is MNHEY and CDR2 is SMNVEV in the germline V gene (reference sequence). The V end lost 2 bases, the J end lost 8 bases, and 12 bases lay between the germline ends. The DNA of the CDR3 is TGTGCCAGCAGTTTACGGGGCGCCCACGAAGCTTTCTTT. This gives the protein CASSLRGAHEAFF.

The chain combines TRBV14 with TRBJ2-1, with 10 bases aligning to TRBD2. The junction had 9 bases not matched to a gene; V was cut back by 10 bases and J by 3 bases. Germline CDR1 is SGHDN and CDR2 is FVKESK. The CDR3 is 15 amino acids. The CDR3 reads CATQELAGGYNEQFF. CDR3 nucleotides: TGTGCCACCCAAGAGTTAGCGGGGGGCTACAATGAGCAGTTCTTC. The whole variable domain, remainder taken from reference TRBV14 and TRBJ2-1, is EAGVTQFPSHSVIEKGQTVTLRCDPISGHDNLYWYRRVMGKEIKFLLHFVKESKQDESGMPNNRFLAERTGGTYSTLKVQPAELEDSGVYFCATQELAGGYNEQFFGPGTRLTVL.

V usage is TRBV25-1 and J usage is TRBJ2-1, with 7 bases that match TRBD1. Per the germline V gene, CDR1 is MGHDK and CDR2 is SYGVNS. Trimming took 2 bases from V and 0 from J; bases not matched to a gene: 7. The CDR3 is made up of 17 amino acids. The DNA of the CDR3 is TGTGCCAGCAGTGAAACCCGAAACAGGGGCTCCTACAATGAGCAGTTCTTC. Protein product: CASSETRNRGSYNEQFF.

This chain connects TRBV6-5 to TRBJ2-3, with TRBD2 matching 8 bases. The germline V gene has CDR1 MNHEY and CDR2 SVGAGI. V shed 6 bases, J shed 3 bases, and the junction held 8 bases outside the gene matches. The length of the CDR3 is 15 residues. The DNA for the CDR3 is TGTGCCAGCAGAAACGGACTAGCCCTTACAGATACGCAGTATTTT. This gives the protein CASRNGLALTDTQYF.

V and J are TRBV28 and TRBJ1-1, with a possible D match to TRBD1 (6 bases). Germline V gene lookup returns CDR1 MDHEN and CDR2 SYDVKM. V lost 3 bases and J 7 bases, leaving 15 bases between the germline ends. CDR3 length equals 14 residues. The CDR3 DNA reads as TGTGCCAGCAGTTTTCAGAGCGCAGGGGTTGAAGCTTTCTTT. Its translation: CASSFQSAGVEAFF. The variable domain in full, with the rest retrieved from reference TRBV28 and TRBJ1-1, is DVKVTQSSRYLVKRTGEKVFLECVQDMDHENMFWYRQDPGLGLRLIYFSYDVKMKEKGDIPEGYSVSREKKERFSLILESASTNQTSMYLCASSFQSAGVEAFFGQGTRLTVV.

The chain links TRBV9 to TRBJ1-2; D is undetermined. CDR1 is SGDLS and CDR2 is YYNGEE in the germline V gene. The CDR3 consists of 13 residues. The V end was cut by 3 bases, the J end by 4 bases, with 10 bases between. CDR3 sequence reads: CASSDGYGYGYTF. The CDR3 region has the DNA TGTGCCAGCAGCGACGGGTACGGCTATGGCTACACCTTC. Variable domain in full (rest from reference TRBV9 and TRBJ1-2): DSGVTQTPKHLITATGQRVTLRCSPRSGDLSVYWYQQSLDQGLQFLIQYYNGEERAKGNILERFSAQQFPDLHSELNLSSLELGDSALYFCASSDGYGYGYTFGSGTRLTVV.

In its sample, this clone was seen once. The chain uses TRBV6-2 or TRBV6-3 and TRBJ2-5; the match to TRBD2 covers 11 bases. Germline V gene data show CDR1 as MNHEY and CDR2 as SVGEGT. V lost 2 bases to trimming and J lost 5 bases; unmatched junction nucleotides: 13. The CDR3 spans 18 residues. The CDR3 DNA is TGTGCCAGCAGTTACGAACTAGCGGGGGCCAAGCTAAGGGAGACCCAGTACTTC. It translates to CASSYELAGAKLRETQYF.

V usage is TRBV10-3 and J usage is TRBJ2-1; the match to TRBD2 covers 11 bases. The germline CDR1 and CDR2 sequences are ENHRY and SYGVKD. The CDR3 is 15 residues long. J gave up 4 bases and V 6 bases, and 5 bases lay outside the gene matches. The chain's CDR3 is CAIRIGTSGYNEQFF. The CDR3 nucleotides read TGTGCCATCAGAATCGGGACTAGCGGATACAATGAGCAGTTCTTC.

This clone appeared a few times. V is TRBV27 and J is TRBJ2-7, with TRBD1 matching over 8 bases. From germline, CDR1 is MNHEY and CDR2 SMNVEV (reference sequence). With V trimmed by 5 bases and J by 1 base, 4 bases remained unmatched. CDR3 length: 14 amino acids. CDR3 loop: CASSAWDRSYEQYF. CDR3 nucleotides: TGTGCCAGCAGTGCGTGGGACAGGTCCTACGAGCAGTACTTC.

This chain joins TRBV28 and TRBJ1-4, with a possible D match to TRBD1 (6 bases). Germline V gene lookup returns CDR1 MDHEN and CDR2 SYDVKM. The CDR3 sequence is 15 residues long. Trimming cost V 10 bases and J 0 bases, with 15 bases left between them. The CDR3 DNA reads as TGTGCCACCCAACAGGGATGGGCAACTAATGAAAAACTGTTTTTT. Translation gives CATQQGWATNEKLFF.

V usage is TRBV28 and J usage is TRBJ1-5, with unresolved D. V was clipped by 4 bases and J by 0 bases, with 7 bases between them. Germline values: CDR1 MDHEN, CDR2 SYDVKM. The CDR3 has 14 residues. CDR3 nucleotides: TGTGCCAGCAGTTCATCCTATAGCAATCAGCCCCAGCATTTT. It encodes CASSSSYSNQPQHF.

The rearrangement uses TRBV27 and TRBJ2-1; TRBD2 matches at 9 bases. Germline CDR1 is MNHEY and CDR2 is SMNVEV (reference sequence). The V and J ends lost 3 bases and 0 bases, in that order; junction bases with no gene match: 6. The CDR3 runs to 17 residues. The DNA of the CDR3 is TGTGCCAGCAGTTTGTATAGCGGGGGTAGCTCCTACAATGAGCAGTTCTTC. This sequence encodes CASSLYSGGSSYNEQFF.

The chain is built from TRBV28 and TRBJ2-3, with 9 bases matching TRBD2. With V trimmed by 5 bases and J by 1 base, 1 base remained unmatched. Germline CDR1 and CDR2: MDHEN and SYDVKM. The CDR3 runs 14 residues. The CDR3 nucleotides are TGTGCCAGCAGTCTAGCGGGACGCACAGATACGCAGTATTTT. The encoded protein is CASSLAGRTDTQYF.